Detailed here is one TCR beta chain. The CDR3 spans 15 residues. Trimming at V came to 8 bases and at J to 7 bases, leaving 15 bases not matched to a gene. Germline assignment: CDR1 MNHNS and CDR2 SASEGT. The record originates from a study of cytomegalovirus exposure and HLA in healthy donors. A multiplex PCR was run with 60 Vbeta primers and 13 Jbeta primers. Data came from immunoSEQ multiplex PCR; TCRdb stores just in-frame clones and leaves some out. This sample's clone table lists 100,000 to 150,000 clones. The rearrangement uses TRBV6-1 and TRBJ1-1; the match to TRBD1 covers 8 bases. The TCR comes from a woman in her thirties or forties in good health and CMV-seronegative. The specimen sequenced was PBMCs. DNA of the CDR3: TGTGCCAGCCATGCAGGGGGCGCAGGTCGTAATGAAGCTTTCTTT. It is translated as CASHAGGAGRNEAFF.